This TCR beta chain was recorded in a study of blood T cell repertoires in COVID-19. The germline V gene encodes CDR1 SGHAT and CDR2 FQNNGV. The CDR3 has 16 residues. Trimming took 4 bases from V and 5 from J, leaving 20 bases between them. Generated by immunoSEQ multiplex PCR, the TCRdb table keeps only in-frame clones and is missing some. The sample carries about 150,000 clones, roughly 89% recorded once. The rearrangement joins TRBV11-2 to TRBJ2-5; tentative D call: TRBD1 (6 bases). The sequence came from a man aged 30 to 39 with COVID-19, enrolled during active disease. The sample taken for sequencing was peripheral blood. This chain's CDR3 is CASSSRSILQGETQYF. CDR3 DNA sequence: TGTGCCAGCAGCTCCCGTTCAATCCTCCAGGGGGAGACCCAGTACTTC.